The text below deals with one TCR beta chain. Its antigen is not known. Each donor's status was that of a healthy bone marrow donor. PCR was performed using 60 Vbeta and 13 Jbeta primers. Sequencing was performed with immunoSEQ multiplex PCR; in TCRdb, only in-frame clones are kept and a portion is missing. The repertoire holds some 200,000 clones, with over 75% as singletons. This specimen belongs to a study of cytomegalovirus exposure and HLA in healthy donors. General study results and limits: A later analysis showed TCR association rates differing by HLA locus, peaking at DRB1 and lowest at HLA-C.

The germline CDR1 and CDR2 sequences are SGHAT and FQNNGV. The V and J ends lost 2 bases and 0 bases, in that order; junction bases with no gene match: 1. The CDR3 has 15 amino acids. This chain links TRBV11-2 with TRBJ2-7; the match to TRBD2 covers 10 bases. Sequenced material: PBMCs. This clonotype originated in a man between 18 and 29 years old in good health and CMV-seronegative. The CDR3 is CASSLTSGDSYEQYF. The CDR3 bases are TGTGCCAGCAGCTTAACTAGCGGGGACTCCTACGAGCAGTACTTC.